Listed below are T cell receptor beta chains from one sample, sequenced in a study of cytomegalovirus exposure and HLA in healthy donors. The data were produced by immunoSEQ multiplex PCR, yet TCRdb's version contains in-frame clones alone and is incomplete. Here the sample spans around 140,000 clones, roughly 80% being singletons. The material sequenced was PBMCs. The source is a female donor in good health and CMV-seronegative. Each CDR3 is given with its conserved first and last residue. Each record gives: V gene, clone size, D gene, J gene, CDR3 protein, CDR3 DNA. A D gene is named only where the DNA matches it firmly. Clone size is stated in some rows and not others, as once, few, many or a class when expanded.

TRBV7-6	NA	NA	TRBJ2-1	CASTHSGPGQGRQFF	TGTGCCAGCACACATAGCGGACCAGGGCAGGGAAGGCAGTTCTTC
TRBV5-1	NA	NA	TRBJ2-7	CASSTSTASYEQYF	TGCGCCAGCAGCACTTCAACAGCTTCCTACGAGCAGTACTTC
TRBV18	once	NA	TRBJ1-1	CASSPPWASGVTEAFF	TGTGCCAGCTCACCACCTTGGGCCTCGGGGGTTACTGAAGCTTTCTTT
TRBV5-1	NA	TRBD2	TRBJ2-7	CASSLRSGGLSYEQYF	TGCGCCAGCAGCTTGAGAAGCGGGGGCCTTAGTTACGAGCAGTACTTC
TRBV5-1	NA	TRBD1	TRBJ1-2	CASSQTGSNYGYTF	TGCGCCAGCAGCCAGACAGGGTCTAACTATGGCTACACCTTC
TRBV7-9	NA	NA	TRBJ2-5	CASSLGNGGETQYF	TGTGCCAGCAGCTTAGGCAATGGGGGCGAGACCCAGTACTTC
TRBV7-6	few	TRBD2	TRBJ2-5	CASSLGVRASGGVFQETQYF	TGTGCCAGCAGCTTAGGTGTTCGGGCTAGCGGGGGGGTATTCCAAGAGACCCAGTACTTC
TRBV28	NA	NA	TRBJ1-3	CASSLGQSGNTIYF	TGTGCCAGCAGTTTAGGGCAATCTGGAAACACCATATATTTT
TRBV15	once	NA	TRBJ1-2	CATSRVGSNYGYTF	TGTGCCACCAGCAGAGTTGGCAGTAACTATGGCTACACCTTC
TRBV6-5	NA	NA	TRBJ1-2	CASTIRGAGYGYTF	TGTGCCAGCACCATCCGGGGGGCCGGCTATGGCTACACCTTC
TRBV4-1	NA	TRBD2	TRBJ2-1	CASSQVRTSGAYNEQFF	TGCGCCAGCAGCCAAGTACGGACTAGCGGGGCCTACAATGAGCAGTTCTTC
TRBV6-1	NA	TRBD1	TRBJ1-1	CASSPSWDSSTPAFF	TGTGCCAGCAGTCCTTCTTGGGACAGCTCCACACCAGCTTTCTTT
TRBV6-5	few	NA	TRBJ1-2	CASSRTNSYGYTF	TGTGCCAGCAGCCGGACTAATAGCTATGGCTACACCTTC
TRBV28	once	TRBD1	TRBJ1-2	CASSPIGTGGNYGYTF	TGTGCCAGCAGCCCTATTGGGACAGGAGGTAACTATGGCTACACCTTC
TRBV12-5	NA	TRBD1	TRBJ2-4	CASGRNPGQGGLPYF	TGTGCTAGTGGCCGCAACCCCGGACAGGGAGGTCTTCCGTACTTC
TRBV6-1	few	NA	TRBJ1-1	CASSEWFAGNTEAFF	TGTGCCAGCAGTGAATGGTTTGCGGGGAACACTGAAGCTTTCTTT
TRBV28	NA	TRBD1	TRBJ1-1	CASSPPGQRNTEAFF	TGTGCCAGCAGTCCTCCGGGACAGAGAAACACTGAAGCTTTCTTT
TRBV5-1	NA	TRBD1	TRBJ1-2	CASSPDRVDGYTF	TGCGCCAGCAGCCCGGACAGGGTTGATGGCTACACCTTC
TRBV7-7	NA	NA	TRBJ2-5	CASRSIGQETQYF	TGTGCTAGCAGAAGCATCGGCCAAGAGACCCAGTACTTC
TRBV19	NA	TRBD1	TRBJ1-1	CASSHDRGVGTEAFF	TGTGCCAGTAGTCACGACAGGGGGGTGGGCACTGAAGCTTTCTTT